These 17 T cell receptor beta chains came from one sample sequenced in a study of blood T cell repertoires in COVID-19. Measured with immunoSEQ multiplex PCR; TCRdb has only the in-frame clones, and not every one. The sample lists around 300,000 clones, roughly 90% seen once, with approximately 2.2% in the top ten. Sequenced sample: peripheral blood. The receptors here all came from a man aged 50-59 years with acute or convalescent COVID-19.

J is TRBJ2-1 and V is TRBV6-5, with 8 bases aligning to TRBD2. Germline CDR1 and CDR2: MNHEY and SVGAGI. The CDR3 contains 14 residues. J lost 7 bases, V lost 7 bases, and 9 bases had no gene match. The CDR3 loop is CASTRLARDNEQFF. CDR3 nucleotides: TGTGCCAGCACCAGACTAGCGAGGGATAATGAGCAGTTCTTC.

Regarding this clone: Other nucleotide sequences in the sample specify the same CDR3. The chain has TRBV6-5 and TRBJ1-1, with 9 bases aligning to TRBD1. This CDR3 has 14 amino acids. V shed 6 bases, J shed 5 bases, and the junction held 7 bases outside the gene matches. Germline loops: CDR1 MNHEY, CDR2 SVGAGI. The CDR3 spells CASSRGQGNTEAFF. As DNA, the CDR3 is TGTGCCAGCAGCCGGGGACAGGGTAATACTGAAGCTTTCTTT.

J is TRBJ2-7 and V is TRBV18, with TRBD2 matching over 7 bases. The germline gives CDR1 KGHSH, CDR2 LQKENI. Germline trimming cut 6 bases from V and 0 bases from J; bases unmatched to any gene: 8. The CDR3 contains 15 residues. As DNA, the CDR3 is TGTGCCAGCTCTCCATCGAGCGGGGCCTCCTACGAGCAGTACTTC. It translates to CASSPSSGASYEQYF.

The DNA for the CDR3 is TGTGCCAGCAGCTTAGGCCCCTCGGGGGAGCCCACCTTC. It specifies CASSLGPSGEPTF. J is TRBJ1-2 and V is TRBV7-9; possible D gene TRBD1, 5 bases. V shed 1 base and J shed 13 bases, with 16 bases lying between them. The CDR3 has 13 residues. Germline CDR1 and CDR2: SEHNR and FQNEAQ (reference sequence).

This clone appeared a single time. The V and J genes are TRBV19 and TRBJ2-3, with 10 nucleotides matching TRBD1. Germline trimming cut 6 bases from V and 1 base from J; bases unmatched to any gene: 1. Germline values: CDR1 LNHDA, CDR2 SQIVND (reference sequence). The CDR3 totals 14 residues. The CDR3 DNA follows: TGTGCCAGTAGAGGGACAGGGGGCACAGATACGCAGTATTTT. It yields the protein CASRGTGGTDTQYF.

The chain employs TRBV3-1 (or the pseudogene TRBV3-2) and TRBJ2-7; D gene uncertain. Trimming removed 1 base from V and 6 bases from J, with 16 bases in between. CDR3 length equals 15 residues. Germline assignment: CDR1 LGHDT and CDR2 YNNKEL (reference sequence). CDR3 in amino acids: CASSQATVWPLEQYF. As DNA, the CDR3 is TGTGCCAGCAGCCAAGCTACAGTTTGGCCCCTCGAGCAGTACTTC.

This sequence joins TRBV25-1 and TRBJ1-1, with a tentative D call TRBD1 (6 bases). Germline assignment: CDR1 MGHDK and CDR2 SYGVNS. Trimming shortened V by 11 bases and J by 0 bases, and 13 bases separated the two germline ends. The CDR3 consists of 13 residues. The CDR3 DNA is TGTGCCGTCAAAGGGGGAATGAACACTGAAGCTTTCTTT. As protein: CAVKGGMNTEAFF.

Only one count was recorded for this clone. This specimen includes other DNA sequences encoding the same CDR3. J is TRBJ1-6 and V is TRBV5-1, with TRBD1 matching over 9 bases. Germline-derived CDR1 and CDR2 are SGHRS and YFSETQ. The CDR3 totals 13 residues. Losses at the gene ends were 4 bases for V and 9 bases for J; bases not matched to a gene: 2. The CDR3 reads CASSLGQGSPLHF. In nucleotides, the CDR3 is TGCGCCAGCAGCCTGGGACAGGGTTCACCCCTCCACTTT.

The V gene is TRBV15, the J gene TRBJ1-2, with D perhaps matching TRBD1 (5 bases). There are 15 residues in the CDR3. V shed 0 bases and J shed 7 bases, with 15 bases lying between them. The germline V gene encodes CDR1 LNHNV and CDR2 YYDKDF (reference sequence). The CDR3 DNA reads TGTGCCACCAGCAGAGATCGGGGAGGGCAGGGTGGCTACACCTTC. Amino acids: CATSRDRGGQGGYTF.

CDR3 sequence (DNA): TGTGCCAGCAGCTGGGAACTAGGGTCAGATACGCAGTATTTT. Amino acids: CASSWELGSDTQYF. This rearrangement joins TRBV5-4 to TRBJ2-3; weak D call: TRBD2 (5 bases). CDR3 length: 14 residues. CDR1 SGHNT and CDR2 YYREEE come from the germline V gene (reference sequence). V was cut by 3 bases and J by 4 bases, with 12 bases left in between.

This chain joins TRBV30 and TRBJ1-2; tentative D call: TRBD1 (5 bases). This CDR3 has 11 residues. CDR1 is GTSNPN and CDR2 is SVGIG in the germline V gene (reference sequence). V lost 4 bases and J 8 bases, leaving 11 bases between the germline ends. CDR3 in amino acids: CAWTGTGGYTF. The CDR3 DNA is TGTGCCTGGACAGGGACTGGCGGCTACACCTTC.

The CDR3 DNA reads as TGTGCCAGCAGCCTACAGGGGAATCAGCCCCAGCATTTT. Amino acids: CASSLQGNQPQHF. This sequence joins TRBV6-4 and TRBJ1-5; 7 bases fit TRBD1. The V gene end was trimmed by 6 bases and the J gene end by 4 bases; junction bases not matched to a gene: 3. Germline V lookup: CDR1 MRHNA, CDR2 SNTAGT. The CDR3 has 13 residues.

This chain connects TRBV7-2 to TRBJ2-2; D uncertain. CDR1 and CDR2 from the germline V gene are SGHTA and FQGNSA. The CDR3 contains 13 residues. The germline V and J ends were trimmed by 3 bases and 7 bases, with 9 bases remaining between them. The CDR3 nucleotides read TGTGCCAGCAGCTTGGTTCAGGTCGGGGAGCTGTTTTTT. Its translation is CASSLVQVGELFF.

V is TRBV27 and J is TRBJ2-3; tentatively, D is TRBD1 (6 bases). Germline CDR1 is MNHEY and CDR2 is SMNVEV (reference sequence). Trimming stripped 2 bases from V and 4 bases from J, with 22 bases between. The CDR3 is 18 amino acids. This CDR3 reads CASSLEGTGQPGADTQYF. The CDR3 DNA sequence: TGTGCCAGCAGTTTAGAGGGAACGGGTCAGCCAGGGGCAGATACGCAGTATTTT.

The chain employs TRBV9 and TRBJ2-2; 9 nucleotides line up with TRBD2. The ends lost 0 bases at V and 7 bases at J; junction bases unmatched: 10. This CDR3 contains 17 residues. CDR1 is SGDLS and CDR2 is YYNGEE in the germline V gene. In DNA form, the CDR3 reads TGTGCCAGCAGCGTAGCAGGCGGGGGGGACCTGGACGGGGAGCTGTTTTTT. Translating it yields CASSVAGGGDLDGELFF.

V is TRBV2 and J is TRBJ1-1; perhaps TRBD1 as D (5 bases). Germline V CDR1 and CDR2: SNHLY, FYNNEI. Trimming pared 8 bases from V and 1 base from J, leaving 23 bases between. This CDR3 is built from 17 residues. CDR3 sequence (DNA): TGTGCCAGCGGAAAAGGAGGGGCAGGGAGTCCGAACACTGAAGCTTTCTTT. Amino acid sequence: CASGKGGAGSPNTEAFF.

The J gene is TRBJ2-3, the V gene TRBV7-2; 10 nucleotides line up with TRBD2. V was pared by 4 bases and J by 4 bases, with 5 bases of the junction left unmatched. CDR3 length: 15 amino acids. Germline loops: CDR1 SGHTA, CDR2 FQGNSA. Here the CDR3 reads CASSSAAGGADTQYF. Here the CDR3 DNA reads TGTGCCAGCAGCTCTGCAGCGGGGGGGGCAGATACGCAGTATTTT.